The TCR beta chain under discussion was sequenced for a study of T-cell reconstitution after alpha-beta-depleted transplantation in children. Findings and limits, study-wide: From surviving recipient T cells and thymic progenitors came the high day-60 TCRbeta diversity observed in some patients. As was reported, about two months after transplant, alpha-beta T cells came from several hundred expanded graft clones. Fresh T-cell production supplied most of the T-cell counts and diversity seen one year after transplant.

Using unique molecular identifiers, the investigators prepared the TCRbeta library. From the PCR reads, TCRdb called clonotypes with MiXCR, one entry per CDR3 protein. The data show hundreds of thousands of distinct CDR3 sequences, approximately 15% seen once. On this clonotype itself: Its antigen is not identified.

Trimming pared 0 bases from V and 1 base from J, leaving 7 bases between. The germline V gene has CDR1 SGHRS and CDR2 YFSETQ. This CDR3 has 14 amino acids. The V and J genes are TRBV5-1 and TRBJ2-5; no clear D. This clonotype was sampled from a male patient aged 2 to 10 who had a stem cell transplant for acute lymphoblastic leukemia, so the T cells may come from the graft donor. The sequencing used PBMCs, mostly from graft donor cells, collected 360 days after TCRalphabeta/CD19-depleted stem cell transplant. The CDR3 region is CASSLGRTQETQYF. In DNA form, the CDR3 reads TGCGCCAGCAGCTTGGGGCGGACCCAAGAGACCCAGTACTTC. Full variable domain (remainder filled in from reference TRBV5-1 and TRBJ2-5): KAGVTQTPRYLIKTRGQQVTLSCSPISGHRSVSWYQQTPGQGLQFLFEYFSETQRNKGNFPGRFSGRQFSNSRSEMNVSTLELGDSALYLCASSLGRTQETQYFGPGTRLLVL.